This TCR beta chain emerged from a study of shared clonotypes between healthy human individuals. Assay used: immunoSEQ multiplex PCR; TCRdb lists only in-frame clones, some missing. Of fewer than 650,000 clones in the sample, about three quarters are singletons; the top ten hold 13%. Deletions cut 4 bases from V and 7 bases from J, with 16 bases between. The CDR3 length is 15 residues. Per germline, CDR1 SNHLY and CDR2 FYNNEI. This chain uses TRBV2 with TRBJ1-4; no clear D. The origin of this receptor is a woman between 40 and 55 years old in good health. Some clones in this sample may be carry-over from other donors' samples. Sequenced sample: PBMCs. Here the CDR3 reads CASSVATGRGEKLFF. The CDR3 DNA follows: TGTGCCAGCAGTGTGGCCACCGGGCGTGGTGAAAAACTGTTTTTT.